Presented here are 6 T cell receptor beta chains from one specimen sequenced in a study of Ad26.COV2.S vaccination and SARS-CoV-2 variants. Produced via immunoSEQ multiplex PCR; TCRdb's table is partial and in-frame only. The sample carries 200,000 to 300,000 clones, approximately 88% recorded once. Noted treatment: over 15 received Ad26.COV2.S at low or high dose, single or two shots; roughly five received placebo; per-sample allocation not given. Day 63 following the first vaccine or placebo injection was when the samples were taken. The sequencing used peripheral blood, collected in a trial of Ad26.COV2.S vaccine versus placebo. The receptors come from a person aged 18-60 years who received the Ad26.COV2.S COVID-19 vaccine or a placebo.

This clone has just one count. The chain has TRBV5-1 and TRBJ1-2, with TRBD1 as a possible D gene (5 bases). This CDR3 is built from 15 residues. Trimming took 4 bases from V and 0 from J, leaving 13 bases between them. CDR1 SGHRS and CDR2 YFSETQ come from the germline V gene. DNA for the CDR3: TGCGCCAGCAGCCCGGGACTCCATCCTAACTATGGCTACACCTTC. It is translated as CASSPGLHPNYGYTF.

V gene TRBV5-4 combines with J gene TRBJ2-7, with 9 bases lining up with TRBD1. Germline CDR1 is SGHNT and CDR2 is YYREEE (reference sequence). The CDR3 totals 15 residues. Trimming took 4 bases from V and 2 from J; bases not matched to a gene: 7. As DNA, the CDR3 is TGTGCCAGCAGCGGGGGACAGGGTCGTGCCTACGAGCAGTACTTC. Its protein product is CASSGGQGRAYEQYF.

This clone was seen a few times. The chain combines TRBV19 with TRBJ1-5; 12 bases align to TRBD1. The junction had 7 bases not matched to a gene; V was cut back by 3 bases and J by 7 bases. The CDR3 has 16 amino acids. Germline CDR1 reads LNHDA; CDR2 reads SQIVND (reference sequence). CDR3 in DNA: TGTGCCAGTAGTATTCCGGGACAGGGGGCTAGGCAGCCCCAGCATTTT. This gives the protein CASSIPGQGARQPQHF.

This clone was counted at least ten times. The chain recombines TRBV2 with TRBJ2-7; D gene ambiguous. The CDR3 sequence is 13 residues long. Per germline, CDR1 SNHLY and CDR2 FYNNEI. Trimming took 6 bases from V and 1 from J, leaving 10 bases between them. The CDR3 is CASRSIRSYEQYF. The CDR3 nucleotides are TGTGCCAGCAGGTCGATTCGGTCCTACGAGCAGTACTTC.

This clone occurred once. This rearrangement joins TRBV7-9 to TRBJ1-4, with 9 bases that match TRBD1. The junction had 9 bases not matched to a gene; V was cut back by 1 base and J by 3 bases. This CDR3 is 18 amino acids long. The germline gives CDR1 SEHNR, CDR2 FQNEAQ (reference sequence). In nucleotides, the CDR3 is TGTGCCAGCAGCTTAGGATCGGGGACAGGGTCGCCTAATGAAAAACTGTTTTTT. Amino acid sequence: CASSLGSGTGSPNEKLFF.

The V and J genes are TRBV6-6 and TRBJ2-3; the match to TRBD1 covers 11 bases. With 4 bases clipped from V and 6 bases from J, the junction kept 6 bases outside the gene matches. Germline V CDR1 and CDR2: MNHNY, SVGAGI (reference sequence). This CDR3 has 15 residues. The CDR3 coding sequence is TGTGCCAGCAGTTTCGGACAGGGGGCTAGGGATACGCAGTATTTT. Translated, it gives CASSFGQGARDTQYF.